Below are 6 T cell receptor beta chains sequenced from a single sample in a study of human versus mouse CDR3 diversity and MHC coevolution. Data came from immunoSEQ multiplex PCR; TCRdb stores just in-frame clones and leaves some out. The table records tens of thousands of clones, 85% to 95% of them present only once. Sequenced sample: naive CD4+ T cells from blood. Subset specified: CD45RO-negative CD62L-positive naive CD4 T cells. These receptors originate from a person aged 30-69 years in good health.

Written as DNA, the CDR3 is TGCGCCAGCAGCAGGACTGGGGTGGGTGAGACCCAGTACTTC. Translating gives CASSRTGVGETQYF. This sequence joins TRBV5-1 and TRBJ2-5; D perhaps matches TRBD2 (5 bases). V lost 4 bases and J lost 5, with 15 bases in between. Per germline, CDR1 SGHRS and CDR2 YFSETQ. This CDR3 spans 14 amino acids. The variable domain in full, completed from reference TRBV5-1 and TRBJ2-5, reads KAGVTQTPRYLIKTRGQQVTLSCSPISGHRSVSWYQQTPGQGLQFLFEYFSETQRNKGNFPGRFSGRQFSNSRSEMNVSTLELGDSALYLCASSRTGVGETQYFGPGTRLLVL.

CDR3 DNA: TGTGCCAGTATCAAAGGGACAGCTGGAAACACCATATATTTT. Residues: CASIKGTAGNTIYF. The genes are TRBV19 and TRBJ1-3, with 7 bases aligning to TRBD1. The germline V gene has CDR1 LNHDA and CDR2 SQIVND (reference sequence). This CDR3 has 14 residues. The junction had 5 bases not matched to a gene; V was cut back by 7 bases and J by 2 bases.

The chain couples TRBV2 to TRBJ1-5; 8 bases align to TRBD1. V shed 6 bases and J 5 bases; nucleotides not matched to a gene: 15. CDR1 SNHLY and CDR2 FYNNEI come from the germline V gene. The CDR3 covers 17 residues. CDR3 loop: CASSYGQGGFRDQPQHF. The CDR3, as DNA: TGTGCCAGCAGCTACGGACAGGGAGGATTTCGGGATCAGCCCCAGCATTTT.

Concerning this clone: Within the sample, other DNA sequences also encode this same CDR3. The chain joins TRBV5-1 to TRBJ2-5, with D maybe TRBD2 (6 bases). The CDR3 sequence is 14 residues long. With 5 bases removed from V and 1 base from J, the gap between germline ends came to 12 bases. CDR1 and CDR2 from the germline V gene are SGHRS and YFSETQ. The chain's CDR3 is CASSSGTAQETQYF. The CDR3, as DNA: TGCGCCAGCAGTTCAGGGACTGCCCAAGAGACCCAGTACTTC.

The CDR3 DNA follows: TGTGCCAGCAGTCCAGAAGCGGGAATAGATACGCAGTATTTT. It yields the protein CASSPEAGIDTQYF. This sequence joins TRBV27 and TRBJ2-3, with TRBD2 identical over 7 bases. The CDR3 runs 14 residues. V was pared by 5 bases and J by 5 bases, with 7 bases of the junction left unmatched. Germline V gives CDR1 MNHEY, CDR2 SMNVEV (reference sequence).

The chain joins TRBV20-1 to TRBJ1-1; a weak D match, TRBD1 (5 bases). CDR3 size: 11 residues. CDR1 is DFQATT and CDR2 is SNEGSKA in the germline V gene (reference sequence). Trimming removed 8 bases at V and 10 bases at J, with 17 bases between. DNA for the CDR3: TGCAGTCCTTGGGGCGAGGTGGGAGCTTTCTTT. This codes for CSPWGEVGAFF.